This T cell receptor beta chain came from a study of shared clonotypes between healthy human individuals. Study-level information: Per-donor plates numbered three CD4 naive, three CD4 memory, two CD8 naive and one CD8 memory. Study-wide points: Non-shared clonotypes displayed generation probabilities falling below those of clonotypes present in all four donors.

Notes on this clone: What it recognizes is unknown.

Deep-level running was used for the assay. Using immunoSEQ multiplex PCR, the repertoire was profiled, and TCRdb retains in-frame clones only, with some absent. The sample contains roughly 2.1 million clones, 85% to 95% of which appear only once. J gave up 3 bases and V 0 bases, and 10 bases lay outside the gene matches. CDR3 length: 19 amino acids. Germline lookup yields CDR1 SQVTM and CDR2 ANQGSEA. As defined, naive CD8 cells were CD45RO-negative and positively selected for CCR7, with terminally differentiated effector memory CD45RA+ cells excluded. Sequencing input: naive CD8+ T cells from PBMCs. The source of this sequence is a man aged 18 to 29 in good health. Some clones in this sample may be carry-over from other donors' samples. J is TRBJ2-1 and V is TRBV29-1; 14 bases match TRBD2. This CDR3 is CSVEEGGLAGEWGYNEQFF. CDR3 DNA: TGCAGCGTTGAAGAGGGGGGACTAGCGGGAGAGTGGGGCTACAATGAGCAGTTCTTC.